These 18 T cell receptor beta chains were all obtained from the same sample, sequenced in a study of T-cell reconstitution after alpha-beta-depleted transplantation in children. Molecular barcoding with unique molecular identifiers was used for the TCRbeta library. TCRdb called the PCR reads again in MiXCR, with one record for every CDR3 protein. The table shows about 120,000 distinct CDR3 sequences, with 23% occurring only once. The material was PBMCs, mostly from graft donor cells, obtained 180 days after TCRalphabeta/CD19-depleted stem cell transplant. Receptors were obtained from a male patient under 10 years old who had a stem cell transplant for chronic granulomatous disease, so the T cells may come from the graft donor.

On this clonotype itself: A much larger clone lies one base from this, so it may be a read error. The CDR3: CASTVVSGANGLTF. In DNA, the CDR3 is TGTGCCAGCACGGTGGTTTCTGGGGCCAACGGCCTGACTTTC. V and J are TRBV5-6 and TRBJ2-6; D is possibly TRBD1 (5 bases). Looked up from germline, CDR1 is SGHDT and CDR2 is YYEEEE. This CDR3 region has 14 residues.

This clonotype has just a few counts. The rearrangement links TRBV12-3 or TRBV12-4 to TRBJ1-1, with a weak D call TRBD1 (5 bases). CDR3 size: 12 residues. The V gene lost 3 bases and the J gene lost 11 bases, with 13 bases spanning the gap. The CDR3 DNA is TGTGCCAGCAGTTTCTACGCGGGGGAGGCTTTCTTT. It yields the protein CASSFYAGEAFF.

This clonotype was seen ten or more times. The chain joins TRBV20-1 to TRBJ2-7; D is perhaps TRBD1 or TRBD2 (6 bases each). Germline CDR1 is DFQATT and CDR2 is SNEGSKA (reference sequence). The CDR3 loop spans 13 amino acids. As DNA, the CDR3 is TGCAGCAAGAGGAGGGGGTTGGTAGGCGAGCAGTACTTC. Its protein product is CSKRRGLVGEQYF.

In this sample, this clonotype turned up a few times. J is TRBJ1-2 and V is TRBV12-3 or TRBV12-4; TRBD1 might be the D (6 bases). V was pared by 6 bases and J by 5 bases, with 16 bases between. This CDR3 contains 14 residues. CDR3 coding DNA: TGTGCCAGCAGGACTACAGGGTTCTCATATGGCTACACCTTC. Amino acid sequence: CASRTTGFSYGYTF.

V usage is TRBV20-1 and J usage is TRBJ2-7; 7 positions agree with TRBD2. This CDR3 comprises 12 residues. The trim removed 8 bases at V and 2 bases at J, leaving 6 bases unmatched. Germline CDR1 and CDR2: DFQATT and SNEGSKA (reference sequence). The chain's CDR3 is CSPTSRAYEQYF. The CDR3 region has the DNA TGCAGTCCGACTAGCCGCGCCTACGAGCAGTACTTC.

This clonotype has at least ten counts. This chain connects TRBV7-8 to TRBJ1-6; no reliable D call. Trimming stripped 3 bases from V and 18 bases from J, with 15 bases between. The CDR3 length is 12 residues. The germline V gene has CDR1 SGHVS and CDR2 FQNEAQ. The CDR3 DNA reads as TGTGCCAGCAGCTTCGACACCCGCCGTCACCACTTT. Its translation: CASSFDTRRHHF.

This clonotype was seen ten or more times. The chain uses TRBV7-9 and TRBJ2-3, with 9 bases that match TRBD2. Germline values: CDR1 SEHNR, CDR2 FQNEAQ (reference sequence). Unmatched junction bases numbered 14, after V lost 4 bases and J lost 9 bases. CDR3 size: 16 residues. CDR3 nucleotide sequence: TGTGCCAGCAGCTCCCCCGGGCTAGCGGGACCCGGGACGCAGTATTTT. Amino acids: CASSSPGLAGPGTQYF.

This clonotype was found many times. V is TRBV29-1 and J is TRBJ2-1, with 11 bases fitting TRBD1. This CDR3 region has 13 residues. Trimming removed 7 bases from V and 7 bases from J; junction bases left unmatched: 6. Germline lookup yields CDR1 SQVTM and CDR2 ANQGSEA. The CDR3 DNA reads as TGCAGCGCAGGACAGGGGGCTGGTAATGAGCAGTTCTTC. The encoded protein is CSAGQGAGNEQFF.

The chain carries TRBV12-3 or TRBV12-4 and TRBJ2-7; D possibly uses TRBD1 or TRBD2 (5 bases each). The germline V and J ends were trimmed by 3 bases and 5 bases, with 11 bases remaining between them. This CDR3 spans 13 amino acids. CDR3 in DNA: TGTGCCAGCAGTTTTGCCCGGGGCAACGAGCAGTACTTC. This translates into CASSFARGNEQYF.

This clonotype was detected ten times or more. CDR3 nucleotide sequence: TGCAGTGTAAGAGGGGCCCCCAATCAGCCCCAGCATTTT. Its protein product is CSVRGAPNQPQHF. The chain links TRBV20-1 to TRBJ1-5; perhaps TRBD1 as D (5 bases). The CDR3 loop spans 13 amino acids. Trimming removed 7 bases at V and 3 bases at J, with 13 bases between. The germline gives CDR1 DFQATT, CDR2 SNEGSKA (reference sequence).

There are a few counts of this clonotype. This sequence joins TRBV15 and TRBJ1-5; tentatively, D is TRBD1 (5 bases). V dropped 0 bases and J dropped 7 bases, with 13 bases sitting between them. CDR1 LNHNV and CDR2 YYDKDF come from the germline V gene (reference sequence). The CDR3 consists of 15 residues. CDR3 amino acids: CATSRDLRGGQPQHF. In DNA, the CDR3 is TGTGCCACCAGCAGAGATTTGAGGGGAGGACAGCCCCAGCATTTT.

V usage is TRBV12-3 or TRBV12-4 and J usage is TRBJ2-7; 9 bases are a match to TRBD1. The CDR3 totals 14 residues. J lost 2 bases, V lost 5 bases, and 4 bases had no gene match. CDR3 in DNA: TGTGCCAGCAGTAGAACAGGGGGCCCCTACGAGCAGTACTTC. This gives the protein CASSRTGGPYEQYF.

V gene TRBV20-1 combines with J gene TRBJ2-1; D gene ambiguous. The V end lost 3 bases, the J end lost 0 bases, and 6 bases lay between the germline ends. This CDR3 is 13 amino acids long. Germline CDR1 reads DFQATT; CDR2 reads SNEGSKA (reference sequence). DNA for the CDR3: TGCAGTGCTAGGGGCCTCTCCTACAATGAGCAGTTCTTC. Protein product: CSARGLSYNEQFF.

This clonotype was picked up a small number of times. The CDR3 DNA follows: TGCAGTGCTAGAGGGCTGGGAGGGAGCACAGATACGCAGTATTTT. Protein product: CSARGLGGSTDTQYF. The V call is TRBV20-1, the J call TRBJ2-3; TRBD2 matches at 7 bases. This CDR3 is built from 15 residues. V gave up 1 base and J gave up 0 bases; unmatched junction bases: 4. CDR1 is DFQATT and CDR2 is SNEGSKA in the germline V gene (reference sequence).

V and J are TRBV12-3 or TRBV12-4 and TRBJ2-1; 9 nucleotides line up with TRBD1. With V trimmed by 9 bases and J by 8 bases, 14 bases remained unmatched. The CDR3 is made up of 15 amino acids. The CDR3 sequence: CASLDPGQGEYEQFF. CDR3 DNA sequence: TGTGCCAGTCTAGACCCGGGACAGGGTGAATATGAGCAGTTCTTC.

The rearrangement links TRBV6-5 to TRBJ2-2, with D unclear. In germline, CDR1 is MNHEY, CDR2 SVGAGI. The V end was cut by 0 bases, the J end by 2 bases, with 13 bases between. The CDR3 is 17 amino acids. In DNA, the CDR3 is TGTGCCAGCAGTTACTCGACTGGGGTAGCAAACACCGGGGAGCTGTTTTTT. Residues: CASSYSTGVANTGELFF.

In this sample, this clonotype turned up many times. The chain uses TRBV12-3 or TRBV12-4 and TRBJ2-7, with D hard to call. V lost 2 bases and J 0 bases, leaving 11 bases between the germline ends. The CDR3 is 15 amino acids. CDR3 sequence (DNA): TGTGCCAGCAGTTTAATGCAGCTGTCCTCCTACGAGCAGTACTTC. Its translation is CASSLMQLSSYEQYF.

This clonotype was seen a few times. This chain links TRBV11-2 with TRBJ2-5; D could derive from TRBD1 or TRBD2 (5 bases each). Germline V gene sequence: CDR1 SGHAT, CDR2 FQNNGV. The CDR3 loop spans 15 amino acids. With 3 bases removed from V and 3 bases from J, the gap between germline ends came to 14 bases. The CDR3 DNA reads as TGTGCCAGCAGCTTGGTCCCCGGGGACGAAGAGACCCAGTACTTC. This translates into CASSLVPGDEETQYF.